This T cell receptor beta chain was sequenced during a study of blood T cell repertoires in COVID-19. About the research overall: There were acute and convalescent COVID-19 samples, and they came from the United States, Italy and Spain. Sample material is recorded as cDNA or gDNA derived from T cells, B-cell-depleted T cells, or PBMCs.

Deletions cut 3 bases from V and 3 bases from J, with 9 bases between. Per germline, CDR1 WNHNN and CDR2 SYGVQD (reference sequence). CDR3 size: 14 residues. Original data processing: By means of reference gene primer amplification, nucleated cell counts were estimated. Generated by immunoSEQ multiplex PCR, the TCRdb table keeps only in-frame clones and is missing some. The DNA gave D and trimming, while V, J and clone size come from that table. The sample has about 250,000 clones; around nine tenths are singletons. This clonotype was obtained from an elderly man with acute or convalescent COVID-19. Material for sequencing was peripheral blood. This rearrangement joins TRBV10-1 to TRBJ2-1; tentative D call: TRBD1 (6 bases). The CDR3 loop is CASSDRGDYNEQFF. The DNA of the CDR3 is TGCGCCAGCAGTGACAGGGGAGACTACAATGAGCAGTTCTTC.